Listed below are T cell receptor beta chains from one sample, sequenced in a study of blood T cell repertoires in COVID-19. Using immunoSEQ multiplex PCR, the repertoire was profiled, and TCRdb retains in-frame clones only, with some absent. Of roughly 63,000 clones in the sample, roughly nine tenths were seen once. Sequenced input: peripheral blood. The source of these receptors is a man in his fifties with active COVID-19. Each CDR3 is given with its conserved first and last residue. Fields, in order: D gene, V gene, clone size, J gene, CDR3 DNA, CDR3 protein. A D gene is named only where the DNA matches it firmly. Some rows have no size entry. The others give once, few or many, or a class for an expanded clone.

TRBD2	TRBV18	NA	TRBJ2-7	TGTGCCAGCTCACCAAGCTACGGGGGGGCCGGGTACGAGCAGTACTTC	CASSPSYGGAGYEQYF
NA	TRBV18	NA	TRBJ1-4	TGTGCCAGCTCACGGGACTCCCCCCGAGGGGAAAAACTGTTTTTT	CASSRDSPRGEKLFF
NA	TRBV15	NA	TRBJ2-1	TGTGCCACCAGGAGCACGCCGGACAATGAGCAGTTCTTC	CATRSTPDNEQFF
TRBD2	TRBV5-1	NA	TRBJ2-3	TGCGCCAGCAGCTTGGGACTAGCGGGGGGGCCTGATACGCAGTATTTT	CASSLGLAGGPDTQYF
TRBD1	TRBV3-1/TRBV3-2	NA	TRBJ2-6	TGTGCCAGCAGCCAATCACAGGGGGCGAGCTCTGGGGCCAACGTCCTGACTTTC	CASSQSQGASSGANVLTF
NA	TRBV30	few	TRBJ1-1	TGTGCCTGGGCTAGAGAGAACACTGAAGCTTTCTTT	CAWARENTEAFF
NA	TRBV9	NA	TRBJ2-2	TGTGCCAGCAGCGTTGAGACGGGGGCCGGGGAGCTGTTTTTT	CASSVETGAGELFF
NA	TRBV30	NA	TRBJ1-3	TGTGCCTGGAGTGTAACAGCTGGAAACACCATATATTTT	CAWSVTAGNTIYF
NA	TRBV4-1	NA	TRBJ2-1	TGCGCCAGCAGCCAAGATGATTCCAGGAACCCCTACAATGAGCAGTTCTTC	CASSQDDSRNPYNEQFF
TRBD1	TRBV10-1	few	TRBJ1-5	TGCGCCAGCAGTGAAGGACAGGCGTACAATCAGCCCCAGCATTTT	CASSEGQAYNQPQHF
TRBD2	TRBV7-2	NA	TRBJ2-5	TGTGCCAGCAGCCCCCTAAAGCGGGGGGGCGGGGAGACCCAGTACTTC	CASSPLKRGGGETQYF
NA	TRBV3-1/TRBV3-2	NA	TRBJ1-1	TGTGCCAGCAGCCAAGATCACATGAACACTGAAGCTTTCTTT	CASSQDHMNTEAFF
NA	TRBV7-2	NA	TRBJ1-2	TGTGCCAGCAGCTTAGCTGTAGGACATCCCGGAGGCTACACCTTC	CASSLAVGHPGGYTF
TRBD1	TRBV19	NA	TRBJ1-2	TGTGCCAGTGACGGGACAGGGGATGGGAGGGATGGCTACACCTTC	CASDGTGDGRDGYTF
NA	TRBV6-5	NA	TRBJ1-2	TGTGCCAGCAGTTACTCGACCGGGGTCGATGGCTACACCTTC	CASSYSTGVDGYTF
TRBD2	TRBV4-1	NA	TRBJ2-7	TGCGCCAGCAGCCAAGACGGTACTCGGACTAGCCGGGAGCAGTACTTC	CASSQDGTRTSREQYF
TRBD2	TRBV12-5	NA	TRBJ2-1	TGTGCTAGTGGCCCCGGGACTAGTCGCAATGAGCAGTTCTTC	CASGPGTSRNEQFF
NA	TRBV5-4	NA	TRBJ1-2	TGTGCCAGCAGCGGGGAGGACTATGGCTACACCTTC	CASSGEDYGYTF
NA	TRBV14	NA	TRBJ2-2	TGTGCCAGCAGCCGTCCCGGGGGTTTAATCACCGGGGAGCTGTTTTTT	CASSRPGGLITGELFF
NA	TRBV27	NA	TRBJ2-1	TGTGCCAGCAGTCCCCTCCAGGGGCTGTACAATGAGCAGTTCTTC	CASSPLQGLYNEQFF
NA	TRBV5-1	NA	TRBJ2-5	TGCGCCAGCAGCTTGGCCGTTTCGCAGGTCCAAGAGACCCAGTACTTC	CASSLAVSQVQETQYF
TRBD1	TRBV2	NA	TRBJ2-2	TGTGCCGGTGGACAGGGTCTCACCGGGGAGCTGTTTTTT	CAGGQGLTGELFF
TRBD1	TRBV5-8	NA	TRBJ1-4	TGTGCCAGCAGCTTAAAAACGGACAGGGCATATGAAAAACTGTTTTTT	CASSLKTDRAYEKLFF
TRBD1	TRBV18	few	TRBJ1-3	TGTGCCAGCTCTCTGACAGGGATCTCTGGAAACACCATATATTTT	CASSLTGISGNTIYF
TRBD1	TRBV6-5	few	TRBJ1-5	TGTGCCAGCGGCGCGGGGACAGGGTTTCAGCCCCAGCATTTT	CASGAGTGFQPQHF
NA	TRBV14	NA	TRBJ2-1	TGTGCCAGCAGCCCCCCGGGGACTTTATCCTACAATGAGCAGTTCTTC	CASSPPGTLSYNEQFF
NA	TRBV6-6	NA	TRBJ1-1	TGTGCCAGCAGTTACTCCCAGGGGAACACTGAAGCTTTCTTT	CASSYSQGNTEAFF
TRBD1	TRBV19	few	TRBJ1-6	TGTGCCAGTAGTAAGTGGGAGGACAGGGTTTGTTCACCCCTCCACTTT	CASSKWEDRVCSPLHF
NA	TRBV30	NA	TRBJ1-1	TGTGCCTGGAGTCGCCTATTCGGGATGAACACTGAAGCTTTCTTT	CAWSRLFGMNTEAFF
NA	TRBV4-1	few	TRBJ1-5	TGCGCCAGCAGCCAAGAACCGAGGGAAAGCAATCAGCCCCAGCATTTT	CASSQEPRESNQPQHF
NA	TRBV5-5	NA	TRBJ1-1	TGTGCCAGCTCGAGGACATACAGTAACACTGAAGCTTTCTTT	CASSRTYSNTEAFF
NA	TRBV5-1	few	TRBJ2-3	TGCGCCAGCAGCTTGGACAGCTTCACAGATACGCAGTATTTT	CASSLDSFTDTQYF
NA	TRBV4-1	NA	TRBJ2-2	TGCGCCAGCAGCCTAGCCCTTGGGGGGTTCCACACCGGGGAGCTGTTTTTT	CASSLALGGFHTGELFF
TRBD1	TRBV2	NA	TRBJ2-7	TGTGCCAGCAGTCGGGACAGGGGCGCCGAGCAGTACTTC	CASSRDRGAEQYF
NA	TRBV2	NA	TRBJ2-7	TGTGCCAGCTTGTCCGGGGTCACCTCCTACGAGCAGTACTTC	CASLSGVTSYEQYF
TRBD2	TRBV5-1	NA	TRBJ2-1	TGCGCCAGCAGCCTCGGACTAGCGGGGTACAATGAGCAGTTCTTC	CASSLGLAGYNEQFF
NA	TRBV7-2	few	TRBJ1-6	TGTGCCAGCAGCCCAGGGACTGCTTCACCCCTCCACTTT	CASSPGTASPLHF
NA	TRBV7-8	NA	TRBJ2-6	TGTGCCAGCAGCCCTTTCTGGGGCACTGGGGCCAACGTCCTGACTTTC	CASSPFWGTGANVLTF
TRBD1	TRBV9	NA	TRBJ1-1	TGTGCCAGCAGTCAGGGACAGGGTTACACTGAAGCTTTCTTT	CASSQGQGYTEAFF
NA	TRBV15	NA	TRBJ2-7	TGTGCCACCAGCAGAGGGACGGACACCTACGAGCAGTACTTC	CATSRGTDTYEQYF
TRBD1	TRBV18	NA	TRBJ1-1	TGTGCCAGCTCACTATATCGGGACAGGGTTATGGTTGAAGCTTTCTTT	CASSLYRDRVMVEAFF
NA	TRBV9	NA	TRBJ2-7	TGTGCCAGCAGTCCGGGACACGGAAATTCCTACGAGCAGTACTTC	CASSPGHGNSYEQYF
NA	TRBV9	NA	TRBJ2-7	TGTGCCAGCAGCGTAACGGGGAGCGCCGAGCAGTACTTC	CASSVTGSAEQYF
NA	TRBV6-2/TRBV6-3	few	TRBJ1-2	TGTGCCAGCAGTTACAATGTGGGCAGTGGCTACACCTTC	CASSYNVGSGYTF
NA	TRBV6-4	once	TRBJ1-1	TGTGCCAGCAGACCGACAGGCGGGAGCACTGAAGCTTTCTTT	CASRPTGGSTEAFF